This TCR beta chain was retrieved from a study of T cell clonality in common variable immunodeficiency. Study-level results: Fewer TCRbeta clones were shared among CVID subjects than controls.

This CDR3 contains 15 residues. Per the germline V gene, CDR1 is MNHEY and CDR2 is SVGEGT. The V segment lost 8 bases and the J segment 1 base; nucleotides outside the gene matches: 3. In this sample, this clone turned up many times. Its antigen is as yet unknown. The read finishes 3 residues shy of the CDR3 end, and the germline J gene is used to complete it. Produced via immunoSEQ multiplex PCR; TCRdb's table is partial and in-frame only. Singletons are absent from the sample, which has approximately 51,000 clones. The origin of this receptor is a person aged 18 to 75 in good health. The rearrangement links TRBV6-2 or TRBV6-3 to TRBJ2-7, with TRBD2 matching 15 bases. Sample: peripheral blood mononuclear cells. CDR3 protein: CASGTSGGRSYEQYF. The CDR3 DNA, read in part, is TGTGCCAGCGGGACTAGCGGGGGGCGGTCCTACGAG.